A single sample gave rise to the 12 T cell receptor beta chains below, sequenced in a study of blood T cell repertoires in COVID-19. Data came from immunoSEQ multiplex PCR; TCRdb stores just in-frame clones and leaves some out. In the table there are about 120,000 clones, roughly 80% of which are singletons. Sequencing input: peripheral blood. Receptor source: a man in his 70s with acute or convalescent COVID-19.

V and J are TRBV10-1 and TRBJ2-1; D might be TRBD2 (7 bases). Germline V gene sequence: CDR1 WNHNN, CDR2 SYGVQD (reference sequence). V was trimmed by 11 bases and J by 7 bases, leaving 15 bases between them. This CDR3 is 12 amino acids long. The CDR3: CAGGALWNEQFF. CDR3 sequence (DNA): TGCGCCGGGGGGGCGCTATGGAATGAGCAGTTCTTC.

This chain links TRBV18 with TRBJ2-3; 8 bases are shared with TRBD1. This CDR3 region has 15 residues. Trimming cost V 4 bases and J 4 bases; bases outside gene matches: 7. CDR1 and CDR2 from the germline V gene are KGHSH and LQKENI. CDR3 sequence: CASSRGDRFSDTQYF. CDR3 bases: TGTGCCAGCTCACGAGGGGACAGGTTTTCAGATACGCAGTATTTT.

The chain couples TRBV3-1 (or the pseudogene TRBV3-2) to TRBJ2-7; a possible D gene is TRBD1 (5 bases). Germline V lookup: CDR1 LGHDT, CDR2 YNNKEL (reference sequence). There are 13 residues in the CDR3. The V end lost 4 bases, the J end lost 4 bases, and 11 bases lay between the germline ends. The chain's CDR3 is CASSRQPLYEQYF. CDR3 coding DNA: TGTGCCAGCAGCCGACAGCCTTTGTACGAGCAGTACTTC.

This chain links TRBV10-2 with TRBJ2-3; 11 bases map to TRBD1. This CDR3 comprises 15 residues. In germline, CDR1 is WSHSY, CDR2 SAAADI. J was trimmed by 3 bases and V by 6 bases; bases with no gene match: 5. CDR3 sequence: CASRGDRGSTDTQYF. The CDR3 DNA sequence: TGCGCCAGCAGGGGGGACAGGGGGTCGACAGATACGCAGTATTTT.

V gene TRBV18 combines with J gene TRBJ1-1; 9 nucleotides line up with TRBD1. This CDR3 spans 16 amino acids. Trimming removed 5 bases from V and 1 base from J; junction bases left unmatched: 8. Looked up from germline, CDR1 is KGHSH and CDR2 is LQKENI. The CDR3 loop is CASSIITGGTNTEAFF. CDR3 bases: TGTGCCAGCTCAATTATTACAGGGGGCACGAACACTGAAGCTTTCTTT.

This chain connects TRBV4-3 to TRBJ2-5, with 8 bases fitting TRBD2. The trim removed 4 bases at V and 4 bases at J, leaving 5 bases unmatched. The CDR3 length is 14 residues. Germline CDR1 LGHNA, CDR2 YSLEER. CDR3 sequence (DNA): TGCGCCAGCAGCCTATCGGGGGGGGTAGAGACCCAGTACTTC. Protein sequence: CASSLSGGVETQYF.

V is TRBV7-9 and J is TRBJ2-3; 11 bases are shared with TRBD1. The J segment lost 4 bases and the V segment lost 5 bases, leaving 11 bases of the junction unmatched. From germline, CDR1 is SEHNR and CDR2 FQNEAQ (reference sequence). There are 17 residues in the CDR3. The CDR3, as DNA: TGTGCCAGCAGCATTCCAAAGGGACAGGGGGAGGCAGATACGCAGTATTTT. Residues: CASSIPKGQGEADTQYF.

This rearrangement joins TRBV9 to TRBJ1-2; possible D gene TRBD1, 5 bases. Trimming shortened V by 3 bases and J by 7 bases, and 22 bases separated the two germline ends. The CDR3 totals 16 residues. CDR1 and CDR2 (germline): SGDLS, YYNGEE. CDR3 bases: TGTGCCAGCAGCGGGAGACCGGACGGAGGGGCATTTGGCTACACCTTC. Its protein product is CASSGRPDGGAFGYTF.

This clone was recorded once. V is TRBV7-2 and J is TRBJ2-3; D not certain. The CDR3 sequence is 15 residues long. Germline CDR1 SGHTA, CDR2 FQGNSA. V lost 1 base to trimming and J lost 3 bases, with 11 bases between them. The CDR3 bases are TGTGCCAGCAGCTTAGTGGCCCCGAAAACAGATACGCAGTATTTT. It translates to CASSLVAPKTDTQYF.

The V and J genes are TRBV5-1 and TRBJ2-7; 7 bases align to TRBD2. V gave up 0 bases and J gave up 1 base; unmatched junction bases: 4. In germline, CDR1 is SGHRS, CDR2 YFSETQ. This CDR3 spans 15 amino acids. Here the CDR3 DNA reads TGCGCCAGCAGCTTGGAGCCGGGACTATCCTACGAGCAGTACTTC. Amino acid sequence: CASSLEPGLSYEQYF.

The V call is TRBV9, the J call TRBJ2-2, with 7 bases lining up with TRBD1. V was pared by 4 bases and J by 3 bases, with 6 bases of the junction left unmatched. Germline-derived CDR1 and CDR2 are SGDLS and YYNGEE. CDR3 length: 15 residues. The CDR3 here is CASSQRTGHTGELFF. CDR3 bases: TGTGCCAGCAGCCAGCGGACAGGTCACACCGGGGAGCTGTTTTTT.

V gene TRBV11-2 combines with J gene TRBJ2-7; 8 bases are shared with TRBD2. Germline V gene sequence: CDR1 SGHAT, CDR2 FQNNGV. CDR3 length: 15 amino acids. V gave up 3 bases and J gave up 4 bases; unmatched junction bases: 8. CDR3 amino acids: CASSFPAGGIYEQYF. Written as DNA, the CDR3 is TGTGCCAGCAGCTTCCCTGCGGGAGGCATATACGAGCAGTACTTC.